Following are 12 T cell receptor beta chains from one sample sequenced in a study of graft-versus-host responses after intestinal transplantation. Profiling relied on immunoSEQ multiplex PCR, and the TCRdb table lists in-frame clones only, not all of them. This table holds some 150,000 clones, roughly 91% found once. No cognate antigen is known for these TCRs. This specimen was unstimulated CD4+ T cells sorted from spleen or lymph node cells, taken before intestinal transplant. Receptor source: a human donor who received an intestinal transplant.

V usage is TRBV5-8 and J usage is TRBJ2-6; 7 nucleotides agree with TRBD1. The germline V gene has CDR1 SGHTS and CDR2 YDEGEE. The CDR3 is 17 residues long. With 0 bases clipped from V and 2 bases from J, the junction kept 5 bases outside the gene matches. CDR3 bases: TGTGCCAGCAGCTTGGGACAGGGACCCCCTGGGGCCAACGTCCTGACTTTC. Its translation is CASSLGQGPPGANVLTF.

The chain recombines TRBV6-5 with TRBJ2-7; D perhaps matches TRBD2 (6 bases). V was pared by 11 bases and J by 2 bases, with 13 bases between. The germline V gene has CDR1 MNHEY and CDR2 SVGAGI. The CDR3 is 12 residues long. The DNA of the CDR3 is TGTGCCTCCGGGAGCGGCGCCTACGAGCAGTACTTC. This codes for CASGSGAYEQYF.

The table lists this clone with a count of one. This rearrangement joins TRBV4-1 to TRBJ2-5; the D is unclear. CDR1 and CDR2 from the germline V gene are MGHRA and YSYEKL. Trimming cost V 4 bases and J 4 bases, with 10 bases left between them. The CDR3 covers 13 residues. CDR3 nucleotide sequence: TGCGCCAGCAGCCTTCTGAAGGGAGAGACCCAGTACTTC. Residues: CASSLLKGETQYF.

V is TRBV6-5 and J is TRBJ1-5; D possibly corresponds to TRBD1 (5 bases). Trimming shortened V by 0 bases and J by 7 bases, and 13 bases separated the two germline ends. Germline V gene lookup returns CDR1 MNHEY and CDR2 SVGAGI. The CDR3 totals 15 residues. CDR3 protein: CASSYSGRVGQPQHF. The CDR3 region has the DNA TGTGCCAGCAGTTACTCGGGCAGGGTGGGACAGCCCCAGCATTTT.

The rearrangement uses TRBV29-1 and TRBJ1-5; D is unresolved. Trimming took 4 bases from V and 3 from J, leaving 7 bases between them. The CDR3 has 12 residues. Germline values: CDR1 SQVTM, CDR2 ANQGSEA. As DNA, the CDR3 is TGCAGCGTTGTTGAAACCAATCAGCCCCAGCATTTT. It codes for CSVVETNQPQHF. Combining the CDR3 with reference TRBV29-1 and TRBJ1-5 gives the whole variable domain SAVISQKPSRDICQRGTSLTIQCQVDSQVTMMFWYRQQPGQSLTLIATANQGSEATYESGFVIDKFPISRPNLTFSTLTVSNMSPEDSSIYLCSVVETNQPQHFGDGTRLSIL.

The V gene is TRBV6-1, the J gene TRBJ1-2; D unresolved. V lost 5 bases and J lost 8, with 12 bases in between. This CDR3 region has 12 residues. Germline loops: CDR1 MNHNS, CDR2 SASEGT. CDR3 bases: TGTGCCAGCAGTCCCGAACACACCGGCTACACCTTC. It encodes CASSPEHTGYTF.

V usage is TRBV2 and J usage is TRBJ2-1; 8 bases fit TRBD2. Germline assignment: CDR1 SNHLY and CDR2 FYNNEI. The CDR3 consists of 13 residues. V was clipped by 4 bases and J by 6 bases; unmatched bases: 2. In nucleotides, the CDR3 is TGTGCCAGCAGTGTCGCGGGGGGCAATGAGCAGTTCTTC. Residues: CASSVAGGNEQFF.

V is TRBV28 and J is TRBJ2-3; TRBD2 aligns across 12 bases. Germline lookup yields CDR1 MDHEN and CDR2 SYDVKM. The CDR3 is made up of 15 amino acids. The ends lost 6 bases at V and 4 bases at J; junction bases unmatched: 5. CDR3 coding DNA: TGTGCCAGCAGCCCGACTAGCGGGAGTGCAGATACGCAGTATTTT. Amino acid sequence: CASSPTSGSADTQYF.

This clone came up a few times. The chain is built from TRBV25-1 and TRBJ2-1; weak D call: TRBD2 (5 bases). Germline CDR1 and CDR2: MGHDK and SYGVNS. With 5 bases removed from V and 5 bases from J, the gap between germline ends came to 16 bases. The CDR3 has 15 residues. Here the CDR3 reads CASSSQVGVHNEQFF. CDR3 DNA: TGTGCCAGCAGTTCCCAAGTCGGGGTACACAATGAGCAGTTCTTC.

The chain uses TRBV27 and TRBJ1-5, with TRBD1 matching over 12 bases. V lost 6 bases to trimming and J lost 2 bases; unmatched junction nucleotides: 17. The CDR3 is made up of 20 amino acids. Germline lookup yields CDR1 MNHEY and CDR2 SMNVEV (reference sequence). The CDR3 nucleotides are TGTGCCAGCAGAAATTTATTCGGGACAGGGGGCTCACGTGGCAATCAGCCCCAGCATTTT. This translates into CASRNLFGTGGSRGNQPQHF.

The chain is built from TRBV5-1 and TRBJ2-3; no clear D. The CDR3 runs 15 residues. Trimming shortened V by 4 bases and J by 1 base, and 13 bases separated the two germline ends. Germline lookup yields CDR1 SGHRS and CDR2 YFSETQ. The CDR3 DNA reads TGCGCCAGCAGCAGTCCCATTCGAGGCACAGATACGCAGTATTTT. Protein product: CASSSPIRGTDTQYF.

In regard to this clone: Without the conserved terminal phenylalanine or tryptophan, this CDR3 likely stems from a read error. The DNA is omitted, as the CDR3 cannot be located on it reliably, and the CDR3 follows TCRdb's listing. V gene TRBV28 combines with J gene TRBJ2-7; the tabulated D call, TRBD1, remains unverified against the DNA. Per the germline V gene, CDR1 is MDHEN and CDR2 is SYDVKM. The CDR3 adds up to 12 amino acids, both ends counted. The CDR3 reads CASSFGQDKPVS.